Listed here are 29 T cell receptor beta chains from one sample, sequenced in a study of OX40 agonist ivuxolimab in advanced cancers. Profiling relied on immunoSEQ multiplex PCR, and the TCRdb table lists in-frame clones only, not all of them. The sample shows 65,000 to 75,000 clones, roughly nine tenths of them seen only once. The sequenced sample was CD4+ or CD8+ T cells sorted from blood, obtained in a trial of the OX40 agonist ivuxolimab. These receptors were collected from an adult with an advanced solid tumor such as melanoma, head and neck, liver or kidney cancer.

Written as DNA, the CDR3 is TGTGCCAGCAGCTTATCTGGGGTCCGCTCTGGAAACACCATATATTTT. Its protein product is CASSLSGVRSGNTIYF. This chain uses TRBV7-2 with TRBJ1-3; D not resolved. Deletions cut 2 bases from V and 0 bases from J, with 11 bases between. Germline V CDR1 and CDR2: SGHTA, FQGNSA. This CDR3 has 16 amino acids.

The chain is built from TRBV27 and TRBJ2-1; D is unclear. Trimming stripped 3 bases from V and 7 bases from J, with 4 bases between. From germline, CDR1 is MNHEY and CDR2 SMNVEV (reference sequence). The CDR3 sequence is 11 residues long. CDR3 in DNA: TGTGCCAGCAGTTTTCGGAATGAGCAGTTCTTC. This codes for CASSFRNEQFF.

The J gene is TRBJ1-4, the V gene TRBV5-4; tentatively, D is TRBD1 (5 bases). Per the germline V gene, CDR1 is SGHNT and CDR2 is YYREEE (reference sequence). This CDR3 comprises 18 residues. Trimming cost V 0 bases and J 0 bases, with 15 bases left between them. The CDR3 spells CASSLAQGGPATNEKLFF. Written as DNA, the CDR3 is TGTGCCAGCAGCTTGGCGCAGGGAGGTCCGGCAACTAATGAAAAACTGTTTTTT.

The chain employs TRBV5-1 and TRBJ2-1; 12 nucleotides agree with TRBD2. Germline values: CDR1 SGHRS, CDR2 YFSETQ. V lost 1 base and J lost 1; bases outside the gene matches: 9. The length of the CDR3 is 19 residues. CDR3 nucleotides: TGCGCCAGCAGCTTGTTGGCTAGCGGGAGGGCCGGGTCCTACAATGAGCAGTTCTTC. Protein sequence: CASSLLASGRAGSYNEQFF.

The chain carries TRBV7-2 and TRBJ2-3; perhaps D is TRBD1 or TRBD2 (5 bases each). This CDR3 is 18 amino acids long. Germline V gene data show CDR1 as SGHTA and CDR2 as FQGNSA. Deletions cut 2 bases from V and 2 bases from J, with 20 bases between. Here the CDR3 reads CASSLRGSKRTYTDTQYF. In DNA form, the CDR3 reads TGTGCCAGCAGCTTAAGGGGATCTAAGCGGACCTACACAGATACGCAGTATTTT.

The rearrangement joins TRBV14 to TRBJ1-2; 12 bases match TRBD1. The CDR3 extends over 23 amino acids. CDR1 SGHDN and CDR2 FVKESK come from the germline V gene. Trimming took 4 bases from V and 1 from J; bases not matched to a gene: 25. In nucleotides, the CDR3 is TGTGCCAGCAGCCTTCCGGGACAGGGGGCGATCCCACCGGGGCGCCCGATTAACTATGGCTACACCTTC. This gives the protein CASSLPGQGAIPPGRPINYGYTF.

The CDR3 loop is CASSTGQGNQPQHF. The CDR3 DNA reads as TGCGCCAGCAGCACGGGACAGGGGAATCAGCCCCAGCATTTT. The gene calls are TRBV5-1 and TRBJ1-5; 10 bases are a match to TRBD1. The CDR3 covers 14 residues. V shed 4 bases and J 4 bases; nucleotides not matched to a gene: 2. Germline-derived CDR1 and CDR2 are SGHRS and YFSETQ.

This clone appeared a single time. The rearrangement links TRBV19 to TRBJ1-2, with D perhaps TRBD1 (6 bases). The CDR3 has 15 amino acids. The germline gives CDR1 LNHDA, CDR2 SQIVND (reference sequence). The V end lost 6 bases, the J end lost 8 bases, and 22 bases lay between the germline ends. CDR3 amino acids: CASRRDRSLPGGYTF. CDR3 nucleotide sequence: TGTGCCAGTAGGCGAGACAGGTCCCTCCCTGGGGGCTACACCTTC. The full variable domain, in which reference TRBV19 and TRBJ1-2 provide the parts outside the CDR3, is DGGITQSPKYLFRKEGQNVTLSCEQNLNHDAMYWYRQDPGQGLRLIYYSQIVNDFQKGDIAEGYSVSREKKESFPLTVTSAQKNPTAFYLCASRRDRSLPGGYTFGSGTRLTVV.

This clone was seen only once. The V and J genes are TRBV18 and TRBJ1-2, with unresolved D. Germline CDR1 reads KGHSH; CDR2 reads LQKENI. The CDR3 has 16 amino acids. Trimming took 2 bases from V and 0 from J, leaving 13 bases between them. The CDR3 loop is CASSPVAATTNYGYTF. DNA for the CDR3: TGTGCCAGCTCACCAGTAGCAGCCACCACTAACTATGGCTACACCTTC.

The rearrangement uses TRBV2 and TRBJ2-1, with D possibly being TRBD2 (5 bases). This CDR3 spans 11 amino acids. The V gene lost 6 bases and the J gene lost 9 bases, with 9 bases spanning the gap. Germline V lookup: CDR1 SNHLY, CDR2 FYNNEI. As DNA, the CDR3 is TGTGCCAGCAGACTAGTTCCTGAGCAGTTCTTC. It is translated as CASRLVPEQFF.

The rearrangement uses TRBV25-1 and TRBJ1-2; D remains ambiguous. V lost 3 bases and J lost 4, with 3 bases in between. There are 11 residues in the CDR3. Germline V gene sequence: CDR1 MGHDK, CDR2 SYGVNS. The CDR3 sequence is CASSDGYGYTF. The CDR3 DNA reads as TGTGCCAGCAGTGATGGCTATGGCTACACCTTC.

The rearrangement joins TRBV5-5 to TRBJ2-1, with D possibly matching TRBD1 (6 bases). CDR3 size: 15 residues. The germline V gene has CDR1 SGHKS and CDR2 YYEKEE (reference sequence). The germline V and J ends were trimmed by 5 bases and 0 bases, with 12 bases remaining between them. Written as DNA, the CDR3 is TGTGCCAGCAGGGAGACAGGAAACTCCTACAATGAGCAGTTCTTC. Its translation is CASRETGNSYNEQFF. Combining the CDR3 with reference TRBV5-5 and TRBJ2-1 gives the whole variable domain DAGVTQSPTHLIKTRGQQVTLRCSPISGHKSVSWYQQVLGQGPQFIFQYYEKEERGRGNFPDRFSARQFPNYSSELNVNALLLGDSALYLCASRETGNSYNEQFFGPGTRLTVL.

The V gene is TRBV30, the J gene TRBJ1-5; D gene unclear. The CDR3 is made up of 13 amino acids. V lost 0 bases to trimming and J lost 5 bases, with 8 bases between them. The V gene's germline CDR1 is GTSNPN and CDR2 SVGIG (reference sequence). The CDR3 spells CAWSVAGDQPQHF. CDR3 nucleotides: TGTGCCTGGAGTGTAGCTGGGGATCAGCCCCAGCATTTT.

The CDR3 loop is CASSTGAGYTF. CDR3 nucleotides: TGTGCCAGTAGTACTGGGGCTGGCTACACCTTC. The chain uses TRBV19 and TRBJ1-2, with D perhaps TRBD1 (5 bases). Germline CDR1 LNHDA, CDR2 SQIVND (reference sequence). The V end was cut by 4 bases, the J end by 7 bases, with 7 bases between. The CDR3 extends over 11 amino acids.

The CDR3 reads CAWSVGWGGSLNEKLFF. The CDR3 DNA sequence: TGTGCCTGGAGTGTTGGTTGGGGGGGAAGCTTAAATGAAAAACTGTTTTTT. This chain uses TRBV30 with TRBJ1-4; maybe TRBD1 (5 bases). Germline V gene data show CDR1 as GTSNPN and CDR2 as SVGIG (reference sequence). The V end lost 0 bases, the J end lost 5 bases, and 19 bases lay between the germline ends. CDR3 length: 17 amino acids. The full variable domain, completed using reference TRBV30 and TRBJ1-4, is SQTIHQWPATLVQPVGSPLSLECTVEGTSNPNLYWYRQAAGRGLQLLFYSVGIGQISSEVPQNLSASRPQDRQFILSSKKLLLSDSGFYLCAWSVGWGGSLNEKLFFGSGTQLSVL.

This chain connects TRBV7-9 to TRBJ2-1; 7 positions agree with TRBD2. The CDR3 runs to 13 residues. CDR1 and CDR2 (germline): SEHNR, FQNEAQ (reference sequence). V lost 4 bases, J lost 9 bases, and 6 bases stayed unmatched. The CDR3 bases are TGTGCCAGCAGCTCCGGACTAGTAGGTGAGCAGTTCTTC. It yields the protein CASSSGLVGEQFF.

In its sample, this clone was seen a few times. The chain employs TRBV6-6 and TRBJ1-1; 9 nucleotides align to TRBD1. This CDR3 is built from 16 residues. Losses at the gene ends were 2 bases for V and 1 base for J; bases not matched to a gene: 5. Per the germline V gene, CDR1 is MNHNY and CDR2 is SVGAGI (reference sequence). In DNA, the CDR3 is TGTGCCAGCAGTTACAGGACAGGGGTTTCGAACACTGAAGCTTTCTTT. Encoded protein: CASSYRTGVSNTEAFF.

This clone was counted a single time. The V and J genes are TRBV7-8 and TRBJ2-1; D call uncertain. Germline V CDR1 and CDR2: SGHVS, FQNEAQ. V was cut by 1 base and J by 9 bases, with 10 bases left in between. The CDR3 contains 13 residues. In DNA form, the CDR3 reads TGTGCCAGCAGCTTAGTGGAATTGGGTGAGCAGTTCTTC. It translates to CASSLVELGEQFF.

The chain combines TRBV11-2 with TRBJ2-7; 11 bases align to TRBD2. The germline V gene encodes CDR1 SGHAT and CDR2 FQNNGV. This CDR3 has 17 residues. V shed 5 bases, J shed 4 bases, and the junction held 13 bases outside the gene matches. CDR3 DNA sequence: TGTGCCAGCAGCCGATTGGAATTAGCGGGAGGGGGGTACGAGCAGTACTTC. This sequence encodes CASSRLELAGGGYEQYF.

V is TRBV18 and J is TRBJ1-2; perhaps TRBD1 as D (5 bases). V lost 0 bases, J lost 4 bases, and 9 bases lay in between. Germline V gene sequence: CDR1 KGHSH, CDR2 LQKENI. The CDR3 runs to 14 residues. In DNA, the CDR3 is TGTGCCAGCTCACCACCGGCGGGGGGCTATGGCTACACCTTC. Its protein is CASSPPAGGYGYTF. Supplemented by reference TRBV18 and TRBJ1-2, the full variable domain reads NAGVMQNPRHLVRRRGQEARLRCSPMKGHSHVYWYRQLPEEGLKFMVYLQKENIIDESGMPKERFSAEFPKEGPSILRIQQVVRGDSAAYFCASSPPAGGYGYTFGSGTRLTVV.

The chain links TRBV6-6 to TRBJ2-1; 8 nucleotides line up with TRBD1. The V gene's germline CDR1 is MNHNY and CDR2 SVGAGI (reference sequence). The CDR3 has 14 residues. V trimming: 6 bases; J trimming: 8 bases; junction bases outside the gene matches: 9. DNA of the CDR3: TGTGCCAGCAGGCCAAACCCGACAGGGGATGAGCAGTTCTTC. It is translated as CASRPNPTGDEQFF.

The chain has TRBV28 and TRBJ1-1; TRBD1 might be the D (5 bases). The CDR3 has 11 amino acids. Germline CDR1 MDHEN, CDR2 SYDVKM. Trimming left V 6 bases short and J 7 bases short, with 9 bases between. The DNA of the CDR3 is TGTGCCAGCAGGACAGCCATTGAAGCTTTCTTT. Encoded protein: CASRTAIEAFF.

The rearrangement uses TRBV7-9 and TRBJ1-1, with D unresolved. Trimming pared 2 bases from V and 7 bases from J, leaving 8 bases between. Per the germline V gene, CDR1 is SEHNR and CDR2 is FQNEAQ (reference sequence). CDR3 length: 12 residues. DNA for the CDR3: TGTGCCAGCAGCTTACCCCCAAGTGAAGCTTTCTTT. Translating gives CASSLPPSEAFF.

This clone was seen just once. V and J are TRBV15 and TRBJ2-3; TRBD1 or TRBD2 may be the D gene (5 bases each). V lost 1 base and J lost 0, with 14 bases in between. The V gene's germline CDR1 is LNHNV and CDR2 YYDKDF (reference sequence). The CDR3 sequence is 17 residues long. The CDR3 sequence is CATSRVRLEGSTDTQYF. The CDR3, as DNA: TGTGCCACCAGCAGAGTTCGGCTTGAGGGGAGCACAGATACGCAGTATTTT. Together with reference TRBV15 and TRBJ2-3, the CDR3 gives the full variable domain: DAMVIQNPRYQVTQFGKPVTLSCSQTLNHNVMYWYQQKSSQAPKLLFHYYDKDFNNEADTPDNFQSRRPNTSFCFLDIRSPGLGDTAMYLCATSRVRLEGSTDTQYFGPGTRLTVL.

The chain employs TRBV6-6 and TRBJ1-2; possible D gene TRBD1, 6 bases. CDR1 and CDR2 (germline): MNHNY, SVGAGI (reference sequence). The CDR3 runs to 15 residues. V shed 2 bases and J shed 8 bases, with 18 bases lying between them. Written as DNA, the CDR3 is TGTGCCAGCAGTTACCCGGGATGGGGGGCGAAAGGCTACACCTTC. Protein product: CASSYPGWGAKGYTF.

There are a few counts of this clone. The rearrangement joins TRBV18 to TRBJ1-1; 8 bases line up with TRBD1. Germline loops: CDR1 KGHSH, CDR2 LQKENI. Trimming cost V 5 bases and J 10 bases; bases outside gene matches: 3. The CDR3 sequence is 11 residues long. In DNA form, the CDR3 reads TGTGCCAGCTCAGATGACAGGGGAGCTTTCTTT. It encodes CASSDDRGAFF.

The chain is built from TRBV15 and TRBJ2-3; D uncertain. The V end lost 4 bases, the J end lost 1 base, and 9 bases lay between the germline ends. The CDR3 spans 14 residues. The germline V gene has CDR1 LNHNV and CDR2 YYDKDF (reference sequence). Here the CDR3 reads CATSMGSGTDTQYF. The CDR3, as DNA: TGTGCCACCAGCATGGGGTCTGGCACAGATACGCAGTATTTT.

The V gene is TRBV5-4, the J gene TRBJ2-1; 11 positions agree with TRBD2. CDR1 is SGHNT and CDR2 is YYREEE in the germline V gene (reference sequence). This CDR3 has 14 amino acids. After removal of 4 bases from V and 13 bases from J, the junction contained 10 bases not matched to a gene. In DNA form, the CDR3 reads TGTGCCAGCAGCAACCCGGGACTAGCGGAAGGTCAGTTCTTC. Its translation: CASSNPGLAEGQFF.

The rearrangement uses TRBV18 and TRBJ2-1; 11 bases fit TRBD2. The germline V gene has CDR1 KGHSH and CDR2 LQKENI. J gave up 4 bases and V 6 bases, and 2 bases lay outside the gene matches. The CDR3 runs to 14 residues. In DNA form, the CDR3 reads TGTGCCAGCTCTGGGACTAGCGGATACAATGAGCAGTTCTTC. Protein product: CASSGTSGYNEQFF.